One sample yielded the 4 T cell receptor beta chains listed below, sequenced in a study of blood T cells in healthy people across ages. Next came a second PCR, run for roughly 6 to 11 cycles, which used a sample-barcoded 5' primer along with a J-beta primer mix. TCRdb passed the 5' RACE reads through MiXCR, listing each CDR3 protein once. The repertoire holds some 1.5 million distinct CDR3 sequences, with approximately 42% as singletons. The specimen sequenced was blood. Receptor source: a woman between 18 and 29 years old in good health.

This clonotype has just a few counts. The genes are TRBV20-1 and TRBJ2-1, with TRBD2 as a possible D gene (6 bases). In germline, CDR1 is DFQATT, CDR2 SNEGSKA (reference sequence). With 0 bases removed from V and 12 bases from J, the gap between germline ends came to 24 bases. The CDR3 sequence is 16 residues long. CDR3 protein: CSARDQYGRLRGGQFF. The CDR3 bases are TGCAGTGCTAGAGATCAGTACGGGAGACTCCGGGGAGGGCAGTTCTTC.

V is TRBV18 and J is TRBJ2-7; D is unclear. The CDR3 runs 14 residues. Looked up from germline, CDR1 is KGHSH and CDR2 is LQKENI. The ends were cut back, 1 base at V and 5 bases at J, with 12 bases in the middle. The CDR3 nucleotides are TGTGCCAGCTCACCACATCCAGGCCCGAACGAGCAGTACTTC. It codes for CASSPHPGPNEQYF.

This clonotype has more than one count but fewer than ten. The V and J genes are TRBV27 and TRBJ1-1; no clear D gene. CDR3 length: 13 residues. Trimming shortened V by 3 bases and J by 4 bases, and 9 bases separated the two germline ends. Germline CDR1 MNHEY, CDR2 SMNVEV (reference sequence). CDR3 nucleotide sequence: TGTGCCAGCAGTTTGAGGACGGGCACTGAAGCTTTCTTT. Protein: CASSLRTGTEAFF.

This clonotype appeared a few times. The gene calls are TRBV28 and TRBJ2-3; D perhaps matches TRBD1 (6 bases). V was pared by 3 bases and J by 3 bases, with 13 bases between. CDR1 MDHEN and CDR2 SYDVKM come from the germline V gene. This CDR3 is 15 amino acids long. The CDR3 nucleotides read TGTGCCAGCAGTTTGGGAGACAGGCGAACAGATACGCAGTATTTT. It encodes CASSLGDRRTDTQYF.